The 10 T cell receptor beta chains below come from one sample, sequenced in a study of T cell repertoires in cytomegalovirus infection. In TCRdb, the reads were re-called with MiXCR into one record per CDR3 protein. Here the sample spans about 240,000 distinct CDR3 sequences, 6.5% being singletons. The specimen was PBMCs. Every receptor here comes from a human donor in good health (CMV status not recorded). Some clones in this sample may be carry-over from other donors' samples.

This clonotype was counted ten times or more. The chain uses TRBV7-2 and TRBJ1-2; 10 bases align to TRBD1. Trimming took 4 bases from V and 6 from J; bases not matched to a gene: 5. Germline V CDR1 and CDR2: SGHTA, FQGNSA. This CDR3 comprises 14 residues. CDR3 in DNA: TGTGCCAGCAGCTGGACAGGGGGGAAGGATGGCTACACCTTC. Its protein is CASSWTGGKDGYTF.

The sample holds many counts of this clonotype. The chain has TRBV7-2 and TRBJ1-1, with 10 bases matching TRBD1. Unmatched junction bases numbered 10, after V lost 5 bases and J lost 4 bases. CDR1 and CDR2 from the germline V gene are SGHTA and FQGNSA. The CDR3 covers 16 residues. The CDR3 protein is CASSRGQGGRGTEAFF. CDR3 nucleotides: TGTGCCAGCAGCCGCGGACAGGGGGGTAGAGGCACTGAAGCTTTCTTT.

The sample holds many counts of this clonotype. V usage is TRBV7-2 and J usage is TRBJ1-6; D is perhaps TRBD1 (5 bases). The V and J ends lost 3 bases and 6 bases respectively, with 18 bases between them. This CDR3 spans 17 amino acids. Looked up from germline, CDR1 is SGHTA and CDR2 is FQGNSA. The DNA of the CDR3 is TGTGCCAGCAGCTTGCTCCAGGGCACATTGGGTAATTCACCCCTCCACTTT. Its translation is CASSLLQGTLGNSPLHF.

At least ten counts were recorded for this clonotype. The chain joins TRBV7-6 to TRBJ1-4; D ambiguous. The V end lost 6 bases, the J end lost 2 bases, and 10 bases lay between the germline ends. Germline V gene sequence: CDR1 SGHVS, CDR2 FNYEAQ. This CDR3 region has 14 residues. For the CDR3, the DNA is TGTGCCAGCAGTCTTCAGGTGACTAATGAAAAACTGTTTTTT. Residues: CASSLQVTNEKLFF.

This clonotype was observed at least ten times. The V gene is TRBV12-3 or TRBV12-4, the J gene TRBJ1-6, with D maybe TRBD1 (5 bases). Trimming cost V 6 bases and J 1 base, with 16 bases left between them. The CDR3 has 17 amino acids. CDR3 sequence (DNA): TGTGCCAGCAGCTTCGGGGGTAGAGCGTCCTATAATTCACCCCTCCACTTT. This sequence encodes CASSFGGRASYNSPLHF.

This clonotype was recorded many times. V usage is TRBV4-1 and J usage is TRBJ1-1, with D unresolved. Trimming removed 0 bases from V and 0 bases from J, with 14 bases in between. Germline V CDR1 and CDR2: MGHRA, YSYEKL. This CDR3 has 17 amino acids. The CDR3 coding sequence is TGCGCCAGCAGCCAAGAAGGGTTCGGAGCATTGAACACTGAAGCTTTCTTT. Residues: CASSQEGFGALNTEAFF.

This clonotype was counted at least ten times. The rearrangement links TRBV19 to TRBJ2-4; maybe TRBD1 (6 bases). The V and J ends lost 9 bases and 10 bases respectively, with 19 bases between them. There are 13 residues in the CDR3. Germline CDR1 reads LNHDA; CDR2 reads SQIVND (reference sequence). Written as DNA, the CDR3 is TGTGCCAGCGCTTCTTGGGACACTAGAATTCAGTACTTC. Translating it yields CASASWDTRIQYF.

This clonotype was seen at least ten times. The chain couples TRBV27 to TRBJ2-1; D unclear. CDR3 length: 14 amino acids. Trimming stripped 6 bases from V and 3 bases from J, with 12 bases between. Germline V lookup: CDR1 MNHEY, CDR2 SMNVEV (reference sequence). The CDR3 here is CASSRGRYYNEQFF. In nucleotides, the CDR3 is TGTGCCAGCAGCCGAGGACGGTACTACAATGAGCAGTTCTTC.

There are many counts of this clonotype. This chain joins TRBV5-1 and TRBJ1-1; D is perhaps TRBD1 (5 bases). CDR3 length equals 14 residues. Germline CDR1 is SGHRS and CDR2 is YFSETQ. V shed 1 base and J shed 1 base, with 8 bases lying between them. The CDR3 sequence: CASSLYRSNTEAFF. The CDR3 bases are TGCGCCAGCAGCTTGTACAGGTCGAACACTGAAGCTTTCTTT.

This clonotype was counted many times. The chain couples TRBV3-1 to TRBJ1-1, with a possible D match to TRBD1 (5 bases). Trimming removed 5 bases at V and 6 bases at J, with 16 bases between. The V gene's germline CDR1 is LGHDT and CDR2 YNNKEL (reference sequence). The CDR3 has 14 residues. Here the CDR3 reads CASSSLGTGAEAFF. CDR3 DNA: TGTGCCAGCAGCTCACTCGGGACTGGGGCTGAAGCTTTCTTT.